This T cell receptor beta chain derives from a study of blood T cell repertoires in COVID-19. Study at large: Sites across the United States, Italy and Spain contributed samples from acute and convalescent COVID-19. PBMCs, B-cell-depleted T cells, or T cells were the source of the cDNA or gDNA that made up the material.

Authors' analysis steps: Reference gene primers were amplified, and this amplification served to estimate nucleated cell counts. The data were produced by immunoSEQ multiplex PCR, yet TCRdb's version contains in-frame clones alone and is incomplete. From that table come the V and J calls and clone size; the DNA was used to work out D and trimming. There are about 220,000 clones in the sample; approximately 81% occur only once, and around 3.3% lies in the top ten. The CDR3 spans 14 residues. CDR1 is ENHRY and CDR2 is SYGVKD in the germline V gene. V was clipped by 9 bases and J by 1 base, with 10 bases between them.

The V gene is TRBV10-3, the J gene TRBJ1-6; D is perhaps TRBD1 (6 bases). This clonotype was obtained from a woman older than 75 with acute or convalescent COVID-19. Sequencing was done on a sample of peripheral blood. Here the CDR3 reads CAIQQGSYNSPLHF. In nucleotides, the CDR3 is TGTGCCATTCAACAGGGTTCCTATAATTCACCCCTCCACTTT.